Each of the 30 T cell receptor beta chains below was sequenced from the same sample in a study of synovial regulatory T cells in juvenile arthritis. Only in-frame clones appear in the TCRdb table, and some are missing; sequencing was by immunoSEQ multiplex PCR. In total, the table holds over a thousand clones. Synovial fluid was collected with matched peripheral blood from each patient with active arthritis. Sequenced sample: Treg cells from the synovium. The receptors originated from a donor younger than 30 with juvenile idiopathic arthritis.

V and J are TRBV7-9 and TRBJ2-1. This CDR3 is built from 17 residues. No DNA is recorded. CDR1 and CDR2 from the germline V gene are SEHNR and FQNEAQ (reference sequence). CDR3 protein: CASSFTWDASSYNEQFF.

V usage is TRBV7-2 and J usage is TRBJ2-2. The CDR3 totals 14 residues. The DNA is unrecorded. The germline CDR1 and CDR2 sequences are SGHTA and FQGNSA. CDR3 protein: CASSSIWKGGELFF.

The chain has TRBV5-1 and TRBJ1-2; TCRdb lists TRBD1, though no DNA is available to test this call. The germline gives CDR1 SGHRS, CDR2 YFSETQ. The CDR3 extends over 13 amino acids. No DNA was logged. The CDR3 here is CASSLGTGTGYTF.

This clone is medium-sized by frequency. The chain is built from TRBV4-1 and TRBJ1-5; TCRdb calls TRBD1, which cannot be checked without DNA. CDR3 length: 16 amino acids. There is no recorded DNA. CDR1 MGHRA and CDR2 YSYEKL come from the germline V gene. The CDR3 reads CASSQLGRPSNQPQHF.

The gene calls are TRBV29-1 and TRBJ2-7. The CDR3 covers 12 residues. No DNA was logged. Germline CDR1 reads SQVTM; CDR2 reads ANQGSEA. This CDR3 is CSVGGAISEQYF.

This clone registers medium-sized by frequency. The chain has TRBV2 and TRBJ2-5; TCRdb calls TRBD2, which cannot be checked without DNA. The CDR3 is made up of 15 amino acids. Only the protein is on record. Per the germline V gene, CDR1 is SNHLY and CDR2 is FYNNEI. CDR3 loop: CASRRGGLYQETQYF.

This clone counts as medium-sized by frequency. The chain uses TRBV5-4 and TRBJ2-7; no DNA is available, so the TRBD2 call from TCRdb remains unchecked. This CDR3 has 12 amino acids. This entry has no DNA. The germline gives CDR1 SGHNT, CDR2 YYREEE (reference sequence). The CDR3 region is CASSLGTSGRYF.

Measured by frequency, this clone is medium-sized (0.01 to 0.1%). The chain links TRBV6-1 to TRBJ2-7; TCRdb names TRBD2, which stays unverified in the absence of DNA. The CDR3 consists of 15 residues. This entry has no DNA. CDR1 MNHNS and CDR2 SASEGT come from the germline V gene. CDR3 amino acids: CASSEKRLAAYEQYF.

This chain connects TRBV15 to TRBJ1-2; checking the TCRdb D call of TRBD1 is not possible without DNA. Germline V lookup: CDR1 LNHNV, CDR2 YYDKDF (reference sequence). The CDR3 covers 15 residues. No nucleotide data were recorded. Here the CDR3 reads CATSRDFQGNYGYTF.

Frequency places this clone as medium-sized. The rearrangement links TRBV6-5 to TRBJ1-6; TCRdb designates TRBD1, a call that cannot be tested without DNA. This CDR3 spans 13 amino acids. A DNA sequence was not provided. Germline CDR1 reads MNHEY; CDR2 reads SVGAGI. CDR3 in amino acids: CASTGQRNSPLHF.

The chain recombines TRBV7-3 with TRBJ2-3; checking the TCRdb D call of TRBD2 is not possible without DNA. Germline V gene lookup returns CDR1 SGHTA and CDR2 FQGTGA. The CDR3 length is 15 residues. No DNA is given. CDR3: CASSKGRGGRDTQYF.

J is TRBJ1-1 and V is TRBV29-1; no DNA is available, so the TRBD1 call from TCRdb remains unchecked. Per the germline V gene, CDR1 is SQVTM and CDR2 is ANQGSEA. The CDR3 totals 12 residues. No DNA was logged. The CDR3 sequence is CSVGANGTEAFF.

This sequence joins TRBV7-8 and TRBJ1-1. In germline, CDR1 is SGHVS, CDR2 FQNEAQ. This CDR3 spans 13 amino acids. The coding DNA is unavailable. The CDR3 spells CASSLTQTTEAFF.

J is TRBJ2-5 and V is TRBV4-3; TCRdb gives TRBD2 as the D gene, but with no DNA this cannot be confirmed. The CDR3 has 16 amino acids. Only the protein sequence is given. Looked up from germline, CDR1 is LGHNA and CDR2 is YSLEER. CDR3 sequence reads: CASSLGLAGGQETQYF.

The V call is TRBV5-6, the J call TRBJ1-6; as DNA is missing, the TRBD1 call by TCRdb cannot be tested. The CDR3 sequence is 15 residues long. No DNA appears here. Germline CDR1 and CDR2: SGHDT and YYEEEE. CDR3 protein: CASSLGDRGNSPLHF.

J is TRBJ2-1 and V is TRBV27; TCRdb's assignment of TRBD1 cannot be checked, as there is no DNA. Germline-derived CDR1 and CDR2 are MNHEY and SMNVEV (reference sequence). The CDR3 totals 16 residues. There is no recorded DNA. CDR3 protein: CASSLLTGVRRNEQFF.

In terms of frequency, this clone is medium-sized. The chain couples TRBV5-4 to TRBJ2-7; TCRdb lists TRBD2, though no DNA is available to test this call. The CDR3 consists of 15 residues. The entry carries no DNA sequence. Germline V lookup: CDR1 SGHNT, CDR2 YYREEE (reference sequence). CDR3 amino acids: CASSLGGGTTYEQYF.

The V gene is TRBV29-1, the J gene TRBJ1-4. Germline V gene data show CDR1 as SQVTM and CDR2 as ANQGSEA. The CDR3 spans 13 residues. No DNA sequence was recorded. Here the CDR3 reads CSGGGGLSEKLFF.

This clone is classed as medium-sized by frequency. CDR3 loop: CASSYSRTGGNYGYTF. V gene TRBV6-5 combines with J gene TRBJ1-2; TCRdb returns TRBD1, unconfirmable since there is no DNA. The CDR3 is 16 residues long. The nucleotide record is missing. Germline values: CDR1 MNHEY, CDR2 SVGAGI.

The V gene is TRBV5-1, the J gene TRBJ2-4; TCRdb names TRBD1, which stays unverified in the absence of DNA. The CDR3 length is 15 residues. No DNA sequence was recorded. Germline V gene sequence: CDR1 SGHRS, CDR2 YFSETQ. CDR3 in amino acids: CASSLGGRDKNIQYF.

This rearrangement joins TRBV5-8 to TRBJ2-7; TCRdb's assignment of TRBD2 cannot be checked, as there is no DNA. This CDR3 has 13 residues. A DNA sequence was not provided. CDR1 is SGHTS, CDR2 YDEGEE, per germline. CDR3 loop: CASSLALSDEQYF.

By frequency, this clone registers medium-sized. The V and J genes are TRBV5-1 and TRBJ1-2; TCRdb lists TRBD1, though no DNA is available to test this call. This CDR3 contains 14 residues. Only the protein is on record. The V gene's germline CDR1 is SGHRS and CDR2 YFSETQ. CDR3 region: CASSSRTGGYGYTF.

This clone ranks as medium-sized in terms of frequency. The chain is built from TRBV19 and TRBJ1-2; TCRdb's D gene call, TRBD1, goes unchecked for lack of DNA. There are 15 residues in the CDR3. The coding DNA is unavailable. Germline values: CDR1 LNHDA, CDR2 SQIVND (reference sequence). CDR3 amino acids: CASSTGQTTNYGYTF.

V gene TRBV11-2 combines with J gene TRBJ2-7. The germline gives CDR1 SGHAT, CDR2 FQNNGV. This CDR3 comprises 13 residues. DNA was not recorded. CDR3 sequence reads: CASSLSGSYEQYF.

This sequence joins TRBV27 and TRBJ1-6. CDR3 length: 14 residues. DNA was not recorded. Germline V gives CDR1 MNHEY, CDR2 SMNVEV (reference sequence). CDR3 loop: CASSLKGPRTPLHF.

The chain combines TRBV27 with TRBJ2-2; TCRdb returns TRBD1, unconfirmable since there is no DNA. The CDR3 totals 16 residues. No DNA sequence was recorded. Germline V gene sequence: CDR1 MNHEY, CDR2 SMNVEV (reference sequence). CDR3 sequence: CASSPGQGAYTGELFF.

The rearrangement uses TRBV6-6 and TRBJ2-7; TCRdb indicates TRBD1, and absent DNA this call remains unverified. CDR3 length: 15 residues. No DNA is listed. Germline CDR1 reads MNHNY; CDR2 reads SVGAGI (reference sequence). CDR3 sequence reads: CASSYGQGITYEQYF.

V gene TRBV15 combines with J gene TRBJ2-5; the TRBD1 assignment by TCRdb is unverifiable without DNA. This CDR3 is 16 amino acids long. No DNA accompanies this entry. Germline CDR1 reads LNHNV; CDR2 reads YYDKDF (reference sequence). CDR3 loop: CATSGISGQGGETQYF. Based on the CDR3 plus reference TRBV15 and TRBJ2-5, the full variable domain is DAMVIQNPRYQVTQFGKPVTLSCSQTLNHNVMYWYQQKSSQAPKLLFHYYDKDFNNEADTPDNFQSRRPNTSFCFLDIRSPGLGDTAMYLCATSGISGQGGETQYFGPGTRLLVL.

V gene TRBV11-2 combines with J gene TRBJ2-7; TCRdb's D call, TRBD2, is unchecked because there is no DNA. The CDR3 sequence is 15 residues long. The coding DNA is unavailable. From germline, CDR1 is SGHAT and CDR2 FQNNGV. The CDR3 sequence is CASSLVLRGDYEQYF.

The rearrangement links TRBV5-1 to TRBJ2-3; as DNA is missing, the TRBD1 call by TCRdb cannot be tested. The CDR3 sequence is 19 residues long. No DNA sequence was recorded. CDR1 and CDR2 (germline): SGHRS, YFSETQ. The CDR3 loop is CASSLDSPFWTGATDTQYF.